The 26 T cell receptor beta chains in this list originate from one sample, sequenced in a study of cytomegalovirus exposure and HLA in healthy donors. The PCR contained 60 Vbeta and 13 Jbeta primers. Assay: immunoSEQ multiplex PCR; the TCRdb copy retains only in-frame clones and omits some. The repertoire consists of 150,000 to 180,000 clones, with more than 75% occurring once and the leading ten covering 13%. The sequencing input was PBMCs. These receptors were obtained from a man aged 25-45 years in good health and CMV-seropositive.

CDR3 sequence (DNA): TGTGCCAGCAGACCGGGACTAGACTTTCCCGAGCAGTACTTC. Protein: CASRPGLDFPEQYF. The chain has TRBV27 and TRBJ2-7, with 8 bases aligning to TRBD2. CDR3 length: 14 amino acids. Germline CDR1 and CDR2: MNHEY and SMNVEV (reference sequence). The V segment lost 6 bases and the J segment 6 bases; nucleotides outside the gene matches: 10.

V is TRBV6-5 and J is TRBJ2-3, with 12 positions matching TRBD2. The CDR3 length is 15 residues. Germline V gives CDR1 MNHEY, CDR2 SVGAGI. The junction had 7 bases not matched to a gene; V was cut back by 5 bases and J by 7 bases. CDR3: CASSRTSGNRYTQYF. The CDR3 nucleotides read TGTGCCAGCAGTCGGACTAGCGGGAATAGATATACGCAGTATTTT.

The rearrangement uses TRBV4-2 and TRBJ2-5; D is ambiguous. From germline, CDR1 is LGHNA and CDR2 YNFKEQ. Trimming cost V 4 bases and J 4 bases, with 19 bases left between them. This CDR3 is built from 16 residues. This CDR3 reads CASSPDPSGVAETQYF. DNA of the CDR3: TGTGCCAGCAGCCCAGATCCCTCTGGAGTGGCAGAGACCCAGTACTTC.

The CDR3 nucleotides read TGTGCCAGCAGCTCTACCGGGACAGTAGCCTACGAGCAGTACTTC. It encodes CASSSTGTVAYEQYF. This rearrangement joins TRBV13 to TRBJ2-7; 7 bases fit TRBD1. Losses at the gene ends were 4 bases for V and 2 bases for J; bases not matched to a gene: 8. This CDR3 region has 15 residues. Germline V gene lookup returns CDR1 PRHDT and CDR2 FYEKMQ (reference sequence).

The chain employs TRBV7-3 and TRBJ2-3; the match to TRBD2 covers 10 bases. The germline CDR1 and CDR2 sequences are SGHTA and FQGTGA. This CDR3 is built from 13 residues. V shed 3 bases and J 6 bases; nucleotides not matched to a gene: 0. CDR3 residues: CASSLGLADTQYF. The DNA for the CDR3 is TGTGCCAGCAGCTTGGGACTAGCGGATACGCAGTATTTT.

The gene calls are TRBV6-1 and TRBJ1-1; unclear D gene. Germline V gene sequence: CDR1 MNHNS, CDR2 SASEGT. This CDR3 is built from 10 residues. V lost 6 bases to trimming and J lost 7 bases, with 6 bases between them. CDR3 in amino acids: CASREYEAFF. The DNA of the CDR3 is TGTGCCAGCAGAGAATATGAAGCTTTCTTT.

This clone was detected only a few times. This chain joins TRBV4-2 and TRBJ2-3, with D possibly TRBD1 on 5 matching bases. The V gene's germline CDR1 is LGHNA and CDR2 YNFKEQ. Trimming pared 4 bases from V and 3 bases from J, leaving 8 bases between. CDR3 size: 13 residues. In DNA form, the CDR3 reads TGTGCCAGCAGCCCGAGGACAACAGATACGCAGTATTTT. Residues: CASSPRTTDTQYF.

This chain uses TRBV18 with TRBJ1-2; 12 bases are a match to TRBD1. This CDR3 has 15 amino acids. The trim removed 3 bases at V and 7 bases at J, leaving 6 bases unmatched. CDR1 is KGHSH, CDR2 LQKENI, per germline. As DNA, the CDR3 is TGTGCCAGCTCACCCCCGGGACAGGGGGCGGGTGGCTACACCTTC. Protein sequence: CASSPPGQGAGGYTF.

This chain connects TRBV2 to TRBJ2-3; no reliable D call. The V and J ends lost 7 bases and 6 bases respectively, with 14 bases between them. CDR3 length: 13 residues. Per germline, CDR1 SNHLY and CDR2 FYNNEI. The CDR3 coding sequence is TGTGCCAGCACTCTTTCAGCGCCCGATACGCAGTATTTT. This codes for CASTLSAPDTQYF. The complete variable domain, with remaining parts taken from reference TRBV2 and TRBJ2-3, reads EPEVTQTPSHQVTQMGQEVILRCVPISNHLYFYWYRQILGQKVEFLVSFYNNEISEKSEIFDDQFSVERPDGSNFTLKIRSTKLEDSAMYFCASTLSAPDTQYFGPGTRLTVL.

V and J are TRBV6-1 and TRBJ1-2; D possibly corresponds to TRBD1 (6 bases). Germline loops: CDR1 MNHNS, CDR2 SASEGT. V lost 1 base to trimming and J lost 4 bases, with 13 bases between them. The CDR3 loop spans 15 amino acids. The chain's CDR3 is CASSEVQGVGYGYTF. Written as DNA, the CDR3 is TGTGCCAGCAGTGAAGTACAGGGAGTTGGCTATGGCTACACCTTC.

The chain has TRBV5-6 and TRBJ2-7; 8 bases align to TRBD2. The CDR3 runs 13 residues. CDR1 SGHDT and CDR2 YYEEEE come from the germline V gene. V was pared by 5 bases and J by 6 bases, with 7 bases of the junction left unmatched. The CDR3 nucleotides are TGTGCCAGCAGGGTAGCGGGATTCTCCGAGCAGTACTTC. Translation gives CASRVAGFSEQYF.

The rearrangement uses TRBV11-2 and TRBJ2-1; D is perhaps TRBD2 (7 bases). The CDR3 extends over 15 amino acids. The V gene lost 0 bases and the J gene lost 6 bases, with 12 bases spanning the gap. CDR1 is SGHAT and CDR2 is FQNNGV in the germline V gene. The CDR3 spells CASSLDRGAGNEQFF. CDR3 nucleotide sequence: TGTGCCAGCAGCTTAGACCGGGGGGCCGGCAATGAGCAGTTCTTC.

This clone showed up just a few times. V usage is TRBV28 and J usage is TRBJ2-7; D is unresolved. The CDR3 covers 14 residues. Germline-derived CDR1 and CDR2 are MDHEN and SYDVKM. V was cut by 0 bases and J by 0 bases, with 6 bases left in between. The CDR3 DNA is TGTGCCAGCAGTTTATGGCTATCCTCCTACGAGCAGTACTTC. Its translation: CASSLWLSSYEQYF.

This chain uses TRBV4-2 with TRBJ2-3, with 11 positions matching TRBD2. This CDR3 contains 18 residues. With V trimmed by 1 base and J by 5 bases, 11 bases remained unmatched. Germline assignment: CDR1 LGHNA and CDR2 YNFKEQ. The CDR3 DNA is TGTGCCAGCAGCCAAGCTTCGTTTAGCGGGAGGGAGGGAGATACGCAGTATTTT. Its translation is CASSQASFSGREGDTQYF.

This clone was recorded a few times. The V call is TRBV2, the J call TRBJ1-4; unclear D gene. V shed 1 base and J shed 1 base, with 7 bases lying between them. Per the germline V gene, CDR1 is SNHLY and CDR2 is FYNNEI. The CDR3 extends over 15 amino acids. CDR3 sequence: CASSEGLVTNEKLFF. CDR3 DNA sequence: TGTGCCAGCAGTGAAGGGCTGGTAACTAATGAAAAACTGTTTTTT.

This clone appeared a few times. The chain links TRBV7-6 to TRBJ2-7; 7 positions agree with TRBD1. CDR1 and CDR2 from the germline V gene are SGHVS and FNYEAQ. The CDR3 is 15 residues long. V shed 1 base and J 4 bases; nucleotides not matched to a gene: 7. CDR3 residues: CASSLVQGESYEQYF. The CDR3 DNA reads TGTGCCAGCAGCTTAGTCCAGGGGGAATCTTACGAGCAGTACTTC.

The chain has TRBV28 and TRBJ1-2, with D possibly TRBD1 on 5 matching bases. Trimming shortened V by 5 bases and J by 8 bases, and 12 bases separated the two germline ends. From germline, CDR1 is MDHEN and CDR2 SYDVKM. The CDR3 runs to 12 residues. This CDR3 reads CASSTGTLGYTF. For the CDR3, the DNA is TGTGCCAGCAGTACTGGGACTCTCGGCTACACCTTC.

The chain recombines TRBV19 with TRBJ1-2; the D gene is possibly TRBD1 (6 bases). Deletions cut 4 bases from V and 2 bases from J, with 11 bases between. The CDR3 is 14 amino acids. The germline V gene has CDR1 LNHDA and CDR2 SQIVND (reference sequence). CDR3 sequence reads: CASSTGVGNYGYTF. The CDR3 DNA reads as TGTGCCAGTAGTACAGGGGTAGGAAACTATGGCTACACCTTC.

This clone was seen only a few times. This chain connects TRBV4-1 to TRBJ1-4; the match to TRBD1 covers 10 bases. The CDR3 covers 17 residues. V lost 0 bases to trimming and J lost 7 bases; unmatched junction nucleotides: 8. From germline, CDR1 is MGHRA and CDR2 YSYEKL. The DNA for the CDR3 is TGCGCCAGCAGCCAAGATTCCCGGGACAGGGGAAGTGAAAAACTGTTTTTT. Translation gives CASSQDSRDRGSEKLFF.

The chain carries TRBV7-2 and TRBJ2-7; 7 bases agree with TRBD2. The CDR3 is 16 amino acids. Germline V gene sequence: CDR1 SGHTA, CDR2 FQGNSA. V trimming: 5 bases; J trimming: 1 base; junction bases outside the gene matches: 11. In DNA form, the CDR3 reads TGTGCCAGCAGCCGAAGGGGCGGGGGTAGTTCCTACGAGCAGTACTTC. Its translation is CASSRRGGGSSYEQYF.

V and J are TRBV29-1 and TRBJ2-5; 8 bases are shared with TRBD1. Trimming took 6 bases from V and 1 from J; bases not matched to a gene: 10. Germline lookup yields CDR1 SQVTM and CDR2 ANQGSEA. The CDR3 sequence is 15 residues long. The CDR3 loop reads CSVASGTGGQETQYF. CDR3 bases: TGCAGCGTCGCCTCGGGAACAGGGGGCCAAGAGACCCAGTACTTC.

This clone came up a few times. The chain uses TRBV6-6 and TRBJ2-1, with unresolved D. CDR3 length equals 12 residues. V gave up 4 bases and J gave up 11 bases, with 12 bases separating them. Germline CDR1 and CDR2: MNHNY and SVGAGI (reference sequence). CDR3 loop: CASSSINEKQFF. CDR3 DNA: TGTGCCAGCAGTTCCATCAACGAGAAGCAGTTCTTC.

V and J are TRBV30 and TRBJ2-7; 7 bases align to TRBD1. With V trimmed by 2 bases and J by 5 bases, 3 bases remained unmatched. Germline lookup yields CDR1 GTSNPN and CDR2 SVGIG (reference sequence). The CDR3 sequence is 12 residues long. The CDR3 spells CAWSLTGNEQYF. CDR3 DNA: TGTGCCTGGAGTCTGACAGGGAACGAGCAGTACTTC.

The gene calls are TRBV6-5 and TRBJ1-3; 7 nucleotides agree with TRBD1. Germline V lookup: CDR1 MNHEY, CDR2 SVGAGI. The V gene end was trimmed by 6 bases and the J gene end by 16 bases; junction bases not matched to a gene: 21. The CDR3 sequence is 15 residues long. Here the CDR3 reads CASSLWRGLNGYLYF. The CDR3 DNA reads as TGTGCCAGCAGCCTATGGAGGGGGCTGAATGGATATCTGTATTTT.

This chain uses TRBV28 with TRBJ1-1; D perhaps matches TRBD1 (6 bases). Trimming pared 2 bases from V and 5 bases from J, leaving 15 bases between. The CDR3 has 15 residues. CDR1 MDHEN and CDR2 SYDVKM come from the germline V gene. CDR3 sequence: CASSLPLSGVTEAFF. CDR3 DNA: TGTGCCAGCAGTTTACCTCTGTCAGGGGTGACTGAAGCTTTCTTT.

The chain uses TRBV5-1 and TRBJ2-1; 9 nucleotides align to TRBD2. CDR1 SGHRS and CDR2 YFSETQ come from the germline V gene. Trimming removed 4 bases from V and 1 base from J; junction bases left unmatched: 3. The CDR3 totals 15 residues. CDR3 bases: TGCGCCAGCAGCCTGGGACTAGCTTCCTACAATGAGCAGTTCTTC. Protein sequence: CASSLGLASYNEQFF.